Listed here are 9 T cell receptor beta chains from one sample, sequenced in a study of blood T cell repertoires in COVID-19. Assay: immunoSEQ multiplex PCR; the TCRdb copy retains only in-frame clones and omits some. The table shows 140,000 to 150,000 clones, with about four fifths occurring only once. The specimen was peripheral blood. Receptors originate from a human donor in a cohort sampled during active COVID-19.

This rearrangement joins TRBV9 to TRBJ1-6; tentative D call: TRBD1 (5 bases). Trimming stripped 10 bases from V and 0 bases from J, with 14 bases between. The CDR3 sequence is 15 residues long. Germline values: CDR1 SGDLS, CDR2 YYNGEE. The chain's CDR3 is CARGGGISYNSPLHF. The CDR3 region has the DNA TGTGCCCGCGGGGGGGGGATCTCCTATAATTCACCCCTCCACTTT.

The chain is built from TRBV18 and TRBJ1-6; TRBD1 agrees at 10 bases. Germline loops: CDR1 KGHSH, CDR2 LQKENI. The CDR3 consists of 15 residues. J gave up 7 bases and V 6 bases, and 6 bases lay outside the gene matches. The CDR3 protein is CASSLGTGANSPLHF. Written as DNA, the CDR3 is TGTGCCAGCTCGCTCGGGACAGGGGCGAATTCACCCCTCCACTTT.

The V call is TRBV7-9, the J call TRBJ1-4; a possible D gene is TRBD1 (5 bases). CDR1 is SEHNR and CDR2 is FQNEAQ in the germline V gene (reference sequence). Trimming stripped 4 bases from V and 3 bases from J, with 12 bases between. The CDR3 loop spans 15 amino acids. CDR3 sequence: CASSYGSGSNEKLFF. The CDR3 DNA reads TGTGCCAGCAGCTACGGCTCAGGGTCTAATGAAAAACTGTTTTTT.

The V gene is TRBV10-1, the J gene TRBJ1-2, with TRBD1 identical over 8 bases. The junction had 4 bases not matched to a gene; V was cut back by 6 bases and J by 4 bases. The CDR3 has 13 amino acids. Looked up from germline, CDR1 is WNHNN and CDR2 is SYGVQD (reference sequence). The CDR3 DNA reads as TGCGCCAGCAGGGACAGGGAAGTCTATGGCTACACCTTC. Protein product: CASRDREVYGYTF.

The CDR3 protein is CASSPGSGRAIEQFF. CDR3 DNA sequence: TGTGCCAGCAGTCCGGGTAGCGGGAGGGCCATTGAGCAGTTCTTC. V usage is TRBV28 and J usage is TRBJ2-1, with TRBD2 identical over 11 bases. Germline CDR1 MDHEN, CDR2 SYDVKM. The CDR3 runs to 15 residues. Trimming cost V 5 bases and J 9 bases; bases outside gene matches: 9.

This clone was counted between two and nine times. The chain combines TRBV7-8 with TRBJ1-1; D gene ambiguous. This CDR3 comprises 13 residues. V lost 0 bases and J lost 5, with 7 bases in between. Germline V gene sequence: CDR1 SGHVS, CDR2 FQNEAQ. CDR3 sequence reads: CASSLAPGTEAFF. In nucleotides, the CDR3 is TGTGCCAGCAGCTTAGCGCCCGGGACTGAAGCTTTCTTT.

In DNA, the CDR3 is TGCAGTGCTAGTGGGATAGGGGCGATCGTGTGGGAAAACATTCAGTACTTC. Protein: CSASGIGAIVWENIQYF. The J gene is TRBJ2-4, the V gene TRBV20-1, with D perhaps matching TRBD1 (5 bases). Germline V lookup: CDR1 DFQATT, CDR2 SNEGSKA (reference sequence). This CDR3 has 17 amino acids. V lost 3 bases, J lost 5 bases, and 23 bases lay in between.

V gene TRBV5-6 combines with J gene TRBJ2-2; 11 bases are shared with TRBD2. Germline V gives CDR1 SGHDT, CDR2 YYEEEE. This CDR3 has 17 amino acids. Trimming at V came to 4 bases and at J to 4 bases, leaving 9 bases not matched to a gene. For the CDR3, the DNA is TGTGCCAGCAGCGCTACTAGCGGGAGAACCATCACCGGGGAGCTGTTTTTT. This translates into CASSATSGRTITGELFF.

The chain combines TRBV15 with TRBJ2-3; 10 bases align to TRBD2. The CDR3 has 16 amino acids. Germline assignment: CDR1 LNHNV and CDR2 YYDKDF (reference sequence). The ends lost 5 bases at V and 0 bases at J; junction bases unmatched: 5. CDR3 in amino acids: CATSSLAGASTDTQYF. CDR3 nucleotide sequence: TGTGCCACCAGCTCCCTAGCGGGAGCTAGCACAGATACGCAGTATTTT.